The clone carrying this TCR beta chain appeared a single time. Its antigen remains unidentified. The data originate from a study of beta chain features in type 1 diabetes. Across the study: Cells sorted and examined across all samples totaled approximately 100,000,000.

The CDR3 is 14 residues long. CDR1 is SGHDT and CDR2 is YYEEEE in the germline V gene. V gave up 0 bases and J gave up 8 bases, with 15 bases separating them. As every portion of the isolated RNA was reverse transcribed, the sequencing read expressed TCRB transcripts. Clones were sequenced by immunoSEQ multiplex PCR, and TCRdb holds only the in-frame ones, with some missing. This table holds about 620,000 clones, around 15% found once. Study results and caveats: TCRB CDR3 length was moderately but significantly reduced in all four CD4+ subsets of Type 1 diabetes patients. Sampled from patients, naive, central memory and Treg TCRB repertoires appeared more similar than those sampled from healthy donors.

This chain connects TRBV5-6 to TRBJ2-7; D perhaps matches TRBD1 (5 bases). Sequencing was carried out using naive CD4+ T cells from blood. This clonotype was obtained from a man aged 18 to 29 in good health. The CDR3 bases are TGTGCCAGCAGCTTGGAACAGGTCGTAGTAAAGCAGTACTTC. Translated, it gives CASSLEQVVVKQYF.